The rows below give T cell receptor beta chains drawn from one sample of a study of neoadjuvant anti-PD-1 for oral cavity cancer. Here immunoSEQ multiplex PCR was the method, and the copy in TCRdb shows in-frame clones only, minus some. This sample has around 24,000 clones; more than 20% occur once, and the top ten carry 15% to 20%. This specimen was tumor tissue, taken after nivolumab (anti-PD-1) treatment. The receptors shown here come from a person aged 40 to 85 with oral cavity squamous cell carcinoma. Each CDR3 is given with its conserved first and last residue. The order of the fields is J gene, clone size, V gene, D gene, CDR3 DNA, CDR3 protein. A D gene is named only where the DNA matches it firmly. Size is omitted from some rows. Given values are once, few, many or a class for expanded clones.

>TRBJ1-6|NA|TRBV9|TRBD1
TGTGCCAGCAGCGTCGGGACAGTCTATAATTCACCCCTCCACTTT
CASSVGTVYNSPLHF
>TRBJ2-7|NA|TRBV5-6|NA
TGTGCCAGCAGCCCGGGCCCTGGGAGCGAGCAGTACTTC
CASSPGPGSEQYF
>TRBJ2-5|NA|TRBV9|NA
TGTGCCAGCAGCGTAGGGGCCCAAGAGACCCAGTACTTC
CASSVGAQETQYF
>TRBJ1-4|few|TRBV4-1|NA
TGCGCCAGCAGCCAAGACGGTGGTTTAGGGGCAACTAATGAAAAACTGTTTTTT
CASSQDGGLGATNEKLFF
>TRBJ2-7|few|TRBV28|TRBD2
TGTGCCAGCAGTTTTAGTAGCGGGGCCACCTACGAGCAGTACTTC
CASSFSSGATYEQYF
>TRBJ1-1|few|TRBV6-1|NA
TGTGCCAGCAGTGAAGCGCTGGGGGGAAACACTGAAGCTTTCTTT
CASSEALGGNTEAFF
>TRBJ2-1|NA|TRBV18|NA
TGTGCCAGCTCACCAGAAATACGGTCAAGTCACAATGAGCAGTTCTTC
CASSPEIRSSHNEQFF
>TRBJ1-2|NA|TRBV9|TRBD1
TGTGCCAGCAGCGTAGAGCCAGGGGGGGGCTATGGCTACACCTTC
CASSVEPGGGYGYTF
>TRBJ1-1|NA|TRBV7-2|NA
TGTGCCAGCAGCGTCTGGACAGAGCTTCGCACTGAAGCTTTCTTT
CASSVWTELRTEAFF
>TRBJ1-1|many|TRBV7-3|NA
TGTGCCAGCAGCTCACAGGAGAACACTGAAGCTTTCTTT
CASSSQENTEAFF
>TRBJ2-2|NA|TRBV29-1|NA
TGCAGCGTTGACGGGGGGCAGCCCGGGGAGCTGTTTTTT
CSVDGGQPGELFF
>TRBJ2-7|few|TRBV2|NA
TGTGCCACCGCCGGTGGCGGAACCTACGAGCAGTACTTC
CATAGGGTYEQYF
>TRBJ2-1|NA|TRBV5-6|NA
TGTGCCAGCAGCGACCGGTCTTGGGAGTACAATGAGCAGTTCTTC
CASSDRSWEYNEQFF
>TRBJ2-4|NA|TRBV5-1|TRBD2
TGCGCCAGCAGCTTGGGAAGCGGGAGTGGATTGAACATTCAGTACTTC
CASSLGSGSGLNIQYF
>TRBJ2-7|medium-sized|TRBV6-1|TRBD2
TGTGCCAGCAGTGAAAGCTCTAGCGGGAGAGCCTACGAGCAGTACTTC
CASSESSSGRAYEQYF
>TRBJ1-1|once|TRBV11-2|NA
TGTGCCAGCAGCCTAAGTGGGGGTATGAACACTGAAGCTTTCTTT
CASSLSGGMNTEAFF
>TRBJ2-7|few|TRBV9|NA
TGTGCCAGCAGCACGGGACTCGGAGCCTACGAGCAGTACTTC
CASSTGLGAYEQYF
>TRBJ1-3|many|TRBV6-5|NA
TGTGCCAGCAGTTATGGCAGGCACAGAAACACCATATATTTT
CASSYGRHRNTIYF
>TRBJ2-3|NA|TRBV15|NA
TGTGCCACCAGCAGAGATCGCGGGGACACAGATACGCAGTATTTT
CATSRDRGDTDTQYF
>TRBJ1-6|few|TRBV30|TRBD1
TGTGCCTGGGTGACAGGGGGAGTTTCACCCCTCCACTTT
CAWVTGGVSPLHF
>TRBJ1-5|NA|TRBV5-1|TRBD1
TGCGCCAGCAAAGCGGGACAGGGGAATCAGCCCCAGCATTTT
CASKAGQGNQPQHF
>TRBJ1-2|NA|TRBV2|NA
TGTGCCACCGTCATCCATACCGGGACGGATGGCTACACCTTC
CATVIHTGTDGYTF